These T cell receptor beta chains were read from a single sample in a study of identical twins. TCRdb ran MiXCR on the 5' RACE reads and lists one entry per CDR3 protein. The sample yields hundreds of thousands of distinct CDR3 sequences, over 8.5% seen once. The sample also formed part of further work on yellow fever vaccine responses in identical twins.

Sequencing input: PBMCs. The receptors come from a young woman in good health. The CDR3 runs from the conserved cysteine through the conserved F or W. Each record gives: J gene, V gene, D gene, CDR3 protein. D genes are given only for firm matches.

J gene: TRBJ2-1; V gene: TRBV29-1; D gene: TRBD1; CDR3 protein: CSARTGNDNEQFF
J gene: TRBJ2-1; V gene: TRBV28; D gene: TRBD1; CDR3 protein: CASSRDRGLGNEQFF
J gene: TRBJ1-5; V gene: TRBV10-3; D gene: .; CDR3 protein: CAISEDNQPQHF
J gene: TRBJ2-7; V gene: TRBV7-2; D gene: .; CDR3 protein: CASSASWLTYEQYF
J gene: TRBJ2-2; V gene: TRBV18; D gene: .; CDR3 protein: CASSPRTGLNTGELFF
J gene: TRBJ2-7; V gene: TRBV10-3; D gene: .; CDR3 protein: CAISDSVEDEQYF
J gene: TRBJ2-3; V gene: TRBV6-2/TRBV6-3; D gene: .; CDR3 protein: CASRHTGALTDTQYF
J gene: TRBJ1-4; V gene: TRBV3-1; D gene: .; CDR3 protein: CASSQDEGKLFF
J gene: TRBJ2-7; V gene: TRBV6-5; D gene: .; CDR3 protein: CASSYSRIDPGDPLKQYF
J gene: TRBJ2-7; V gene: TRBV2; D gene: .; CDR3 protein: CASSDPAGRKSYEQYF
J gene: TRBJ2-1; V gene: TRBV4-3; D gene: .; CDR3 protein: CASSLLGENEQFF
J gene: TRBJ2-1; V gene: TRBV7-2; D gene: TRBD1; CDR3 protein: CASSLLTGTGGNEQFF
J gene: TRBJ1-4; V gene: TRBV6-1; D gene: .; CDR3 protein: CASRSPGMGATNEKLFF
J gene: TRBJ2-3; V gene: TRBV5-1; D gene: .; CDR3 protein: CASSLGSGVDTQYF
J gene: TRBJ2-3; V gene: TRBV3-1; D gene: .; CDR3 protein: CASSRGGTDTQYF
J gene: TRBJ2-3; V gene: TRBV4-1; D gene: .; CDR3 protein: CASSQDWASSTDTQYF
J gene: TRBJ2-5; V gene: TRBV7-9; D gene: .; CDR3 protein: CASSLRGAWETQYF
J gene: TRBJ2-2; V gene: TRBV10-3; D gene: TRBD2; CDR3 protein: CAIGPPSGITGELFF
J gene: TRBJ2-3; V gene: TRBV12-3/TRBV12-4; D gene: .; CDR3 protein: CASNPGVDTQYF
J gene: TRBJ2-7; V gene: TRBV7-2; D gene: TRBD2; CDR3 protein: CASSQGASGRAYEQYF
J gene: TRBJ2-1; V gene: TRBV10-3; D gene: .; CDR3 protein: CATASSSYNEQFF
J gene: TRBJ2-2; V gene: TRBV20-1; D gene: TRBD1; CDR3 protein: CSAPLIGTGNTGELFF
J gene: TRBJ2-7; V gene: TRBV7-9; D gene: .; CDR3 protein: CASSPIWTGNYEQYF
J gene: TRBJ1-5; V gene: TRBV19; D gene: .; CDR3 protein: CASSKPGAVDQPQHF
J gene: TRBJ2-5; V gene: TRBV6-1; D gene: TRBD1; CDR3 protein: CASIQDRGAETQYF
J gene: TRBJ2-2; V gene: TRBV7-9; D gene: TRBD2; CDR3 protein: CASSLRVSGGTGELFF
J gene: TRBJ2-5; V gene: TRBV30; D gene: TRBD2; CDR3 protein: CAWAGGEETQYF
J gene: TRBJ2-1; V gene: TRBV27; D gene: TRBD2; CDR3 protein: CASRIASGENEQFF
J gene: TRBJ2-5; V gene: TRBV6-5; D gene: TRBD1; CDR3 protein: CASSYSIVGTGFGTQYF
J gene: TRBJ2-1; V gene: TRBV12-3/TRBV12-4; D gene: .; CDR3 protein: CASSQGGLHEQFF
J gene: TRBJ2-7; V gene: TRBV6-2/TRBV6-3; D gene: .; CDR3 protein: CASSDRDMSSYEQYF
J gene: TRBJ1-6; V gene: TRBV10-1; D gene: .; CDR3 protein: CARQSPLHF
J gene: TRBJ2-3; V gene: TRBV6-2/TRBV6-3; D gene: .; CDR3 protein: CASTRLGGTDTQYF
J gene: TRBJ1-2; V gene: TRBV12-3/TRBV12-4; D gene: TRBD1; CDR3 protein: CASSSRTGGPYGYTF
J gene: TRBJ2-5; V gene: TRBV20-1; D gene: TRBD2; CDR3 protein: CSATLAGQIGETQYF
J gene: TRBJ2-7; V gene: TRBV7-6; D gene: .; CDR3 protein: CASSRAGYEQYF
J gene: TRBJ1-4; V gene: TRBV6-5; D gene: .; CDR3 protein: CASSYSAGDNEKLFF
J gene: TRBJ1-1; V gene: TRBV7-9; D gene: TRBD1; CDR3 protein: CASSLNQGGLDTEAFF
J gene: TRBJ2-7; V gene: TRBV5-1; D gene: TRBD2; CDR3 protein: CASSSSELAASYEQYF
J gene: TRBJ2-7; V gene: TRBV20-1; D gene: TRBD1; CDR3 protein: CSARGSTGTGSYEQYF
J gene: TRBJ2-7; V gene: TRBV6-6; D gene: .; CDR3 protein: CASTDPPGYEQYF
J gene: TRBJ2-7; V gene: TRBV7-6; D gene: .; CDR3 protein: CASSEQGPTHEQYF
J gene: TRBJ2-7; V gene: TRBV18; D gene: .; CDR3 protein: CASSPRAMGHYFYEQYF
J gene: TRBJ2-5; V gene: TRBV15; D gene: .; CDR3 protein: CATSRTGAKPLETQYF
J gene: TRBJ2-3; V gene: TRBV20-1; D gene: TRBD2; CDR3 protein: CSASAGGRTDTQYF
J gene: TRBJ2-7; V gene: TRBV5-5; D gene: .; CDR3 protein: CASRSVSGTYEQYF
J gene: TRBJ2-3; V gene: TRBV20-1; D gene: TRBD1; CDR3 protein: CSATIGGAGTDTQYF
J gene: TRBJ2-1; V gene: TRBV12-3/TRBV12-4; D gene: TRBD1; CDR3 protein: CASGIPRGQYNEQFF
J gene: TRBJ2-1; V gene: TRBV2; D gene: TRBD1; CDR3 protein: CASRGTVYEQFF
J gene: TRBJ2-3; V gene: TRBV29-1; D gene: .; CDR3 protein: CSALSFADTQYF
J gene: TRBJ2-7; V gene: TRBV6-2/TRBV6-3; D gene: TRBD2; CDR3 protein: CASSYGGSGVYEQYF
J gene: TRBJ1-5; V gene: TRBV7-7; D gene: TRBD1; CDR3 protein: CASSLSTPGQGSQPQHF
J gene: TRBJ2-7; V gene: TRBV7-9; D gene: .; CDR3 protein: CASSSLLGANYEQYF
J gene: TRBJ2-3; V gene: TRBV4-2; D gene: TRBD2; CDR3 protein: CASSQSAAGGVAQYF
J gene: TRBJ2-1; V gene: TRBV6-1; D gene: TRBD2; CDR3 protein: CASSAVAGGGNEQFF
J gene: TRBJ2-7; V gene: TRBV20-1; D gene: .; CDR3 protein: CSASRQGPSYEQYF
J gene: TRBJ2-1; V gene: TRBV20-1; D gene: TRBD2; CDR3 protein: CSAQQLAGGSYNEQFF
J gene: TRBJ2-2; V gene: TRBV11-2; D gene: .; CDR3 protein: CASSSGRYTGELFF
J gene: TRBJ2-7; V gene: TRBV4-3; D gene: .; CDR3 protein: CASSQGGLDSYEQYF
J gene: TRBJ2-1; V gene: TRBV12-3/TRBV12-4; D gene: .; CDR3 protein: CASSLLLYNEQFF